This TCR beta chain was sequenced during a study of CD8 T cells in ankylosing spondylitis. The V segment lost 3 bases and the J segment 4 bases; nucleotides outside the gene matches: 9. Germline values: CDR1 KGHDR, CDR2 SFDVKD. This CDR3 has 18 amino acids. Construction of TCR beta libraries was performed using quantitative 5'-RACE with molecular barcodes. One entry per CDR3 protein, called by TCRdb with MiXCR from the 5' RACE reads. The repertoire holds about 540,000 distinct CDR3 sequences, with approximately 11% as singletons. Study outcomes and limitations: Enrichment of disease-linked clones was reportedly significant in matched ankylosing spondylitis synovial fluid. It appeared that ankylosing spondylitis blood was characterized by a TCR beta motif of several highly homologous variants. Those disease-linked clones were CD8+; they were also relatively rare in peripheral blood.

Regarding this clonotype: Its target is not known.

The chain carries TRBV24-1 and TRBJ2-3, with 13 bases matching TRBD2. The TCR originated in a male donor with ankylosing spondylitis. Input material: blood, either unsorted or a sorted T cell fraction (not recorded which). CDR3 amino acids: CATSDPGTSGTRADTQYF. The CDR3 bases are TGTGCCACCAGTGATCCCGGGACTAGCGGGACGAGAGCAGATACGCAGTATTTT.